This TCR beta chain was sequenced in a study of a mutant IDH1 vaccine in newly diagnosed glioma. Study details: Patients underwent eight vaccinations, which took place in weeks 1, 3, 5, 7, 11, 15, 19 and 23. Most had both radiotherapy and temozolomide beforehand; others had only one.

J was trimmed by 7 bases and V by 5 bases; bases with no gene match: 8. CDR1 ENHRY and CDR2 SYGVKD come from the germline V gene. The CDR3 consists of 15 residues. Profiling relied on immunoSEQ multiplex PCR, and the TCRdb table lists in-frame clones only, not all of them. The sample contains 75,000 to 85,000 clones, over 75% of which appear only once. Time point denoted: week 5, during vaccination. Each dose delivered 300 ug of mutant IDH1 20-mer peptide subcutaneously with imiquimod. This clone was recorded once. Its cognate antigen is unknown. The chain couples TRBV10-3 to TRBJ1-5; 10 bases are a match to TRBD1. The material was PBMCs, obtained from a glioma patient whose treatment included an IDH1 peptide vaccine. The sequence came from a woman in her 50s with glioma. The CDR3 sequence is CAISRGQGGTQPQHF. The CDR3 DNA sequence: TGTGCCATCAGTCGTGGACAGGGGGGCACGCAGCCCCAGCATTTT.